Shown below are 4 T cell receptor beta chains from a single sample sequenced in a study of T cell clonotyping in hematopoietic cell transplantation. Stated time point: recipient sample about 28 days before transplant, after cytoreduction. The table came from immunoSEQ multiplex PCR; TCRdb's copy has only in-frame clones and leaves some out. This table holds some 28,000 clones, around 82% found once. Sequencing used peripheral blood mononuclear cells, obtained before stem cell transplant. These receptor sequences come from a middle-aged man with acute myeloid leukemia. Some clones in this sample may be carry-over from other donors' samples.

The rearrangement links TRBV2 to TRBJ2-1; TRBD2 matches 10 bases. This CDR3 region has 13 residues. The V gene end was trimmed by 11 bases and the J gene end by 7 bases; junction bases not matched to a gene: 8. Germline V gene lookup returns CDR1 SNHLY and CDR2 FYNNEI. CDR3 sequence: CAGSGRSWNEQFF. DNA of the CDR3: TGTGCCGGTAGCGGGAGGAGCTGGAATGAGCAGTTCTTC.

V and J are TRBV6-1 and TRBJ2-5; the match to TRBD1 covers 8 bases. This CDR3 region has 15 residues. V shed 6 bases and J 5 bases; nucleotides not matched to a gene: 11. Germline V lookup: CDR1 MNHNS, CDR2 SASEGT. The chain's CDR3 is CASSDNQGARETQYF. The CDR3 nucleotides are TGTGCCAGCAGCGACAACCAGGGGGCTAGGGAGACCCAGTACTTC.

V gene TRBV7-9 combines with J gene TRBJ2-7; the D gene is possibly TRBD2 (5 bases). The V end was cut by 2 bases, the J end by 3 bases, with 17 bases between. There are 16 residues in the CDR3. CDR1 is SEHNR, CDR2 FQNEAQ, per germline (reference sequence). The CDR3 spells CASSLPMRAPDYEQYF. The DNA for the CDR3 is TGTGCCAGCAGCTTACCGATGAGGGCACCCGACTACGAGCAGTACTTC. The full variable domain, in which reference TRBV7-9 and TRBJ2-7 provide the parts outside the CDR3, is DTGVSQNPRHKITKRGQNVTFRCDPISEHNRLYWYRQTLGQGPEFLTYFQNEAQLEKSRLLSDRFSAERPKGSFSTLEIQRTEQGDSAMYLCASSLPMRAPDYEQYFGPGTRLTVT.

V and J are TRBV18 and TRBJ2-5; maybe TRBD2 (5 bases). V was pared by 3 bases and J by 5 bases, with 10 bases between. Looked up from germline, CDR1 is KGHSH and CDR2 is LQKENI. The CDR3 totals 13 residues. CDR3 loop: CASSPGWEETQYF. CDR3 nucleotide sequence: TGTGCCAGCTCACCCGGGTGGGAGGAGACCCAGTACTTC. Filled out from reference TRBV18 and TRBJ2-5, the complete variable domain reads NAGVMQNPRHLVRRRGQEARLRCSPMKGHSHVYWYRQLPEEGLKFMVYLQKENIIDESGMPKERFSAEFPKEGPSILRIQQVVRGDSAAYFCASSPGWEETQYFGPGTRLLVL.